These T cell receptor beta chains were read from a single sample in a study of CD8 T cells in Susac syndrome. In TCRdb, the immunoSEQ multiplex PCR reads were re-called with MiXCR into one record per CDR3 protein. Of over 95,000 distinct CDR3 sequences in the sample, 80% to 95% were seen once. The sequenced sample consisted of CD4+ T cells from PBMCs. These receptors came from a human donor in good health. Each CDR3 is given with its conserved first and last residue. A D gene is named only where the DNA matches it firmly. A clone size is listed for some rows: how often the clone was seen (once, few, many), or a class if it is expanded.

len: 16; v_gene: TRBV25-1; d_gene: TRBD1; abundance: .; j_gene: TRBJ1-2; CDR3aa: CASSDVNGQGFYGYTF; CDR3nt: TGTGCCAGCTCCGACGTAAACGGACAGGGATTCTATGGCTACACCTTC
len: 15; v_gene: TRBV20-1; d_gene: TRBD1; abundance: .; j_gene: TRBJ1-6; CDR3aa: CSAREPGQGDSPLHF; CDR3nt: TGCAGTGCTAGAGAGCCGGGACAGGGGGATTCACCCCTCCACTTT
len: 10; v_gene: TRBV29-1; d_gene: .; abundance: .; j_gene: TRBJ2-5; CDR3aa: CSVEGRPQYF; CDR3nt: TGCAGCGTTGAAGGGCGGCCCCAGTACTTC
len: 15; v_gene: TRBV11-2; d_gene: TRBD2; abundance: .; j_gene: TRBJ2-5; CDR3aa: CASSSSGGKQETQYF; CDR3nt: TGTGCCAGCAGCTCTAGCGGGGGGAAACAGGAGACCCAGTACTTC
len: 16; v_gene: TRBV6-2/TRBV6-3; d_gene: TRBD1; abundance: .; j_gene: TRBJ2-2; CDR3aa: CTLYAVLDRTTGELFF; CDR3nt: TGTACCTTGTATGCCGTGCTGGACAGGACGACCGGGGAGCTGTTTTTT
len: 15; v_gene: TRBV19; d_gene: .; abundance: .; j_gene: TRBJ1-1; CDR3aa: CASSIRDTEATEAFF; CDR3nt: TGTGCCAGTAGTATTCGGGACACAGAGGCCACTGAAGCTTTCTTT
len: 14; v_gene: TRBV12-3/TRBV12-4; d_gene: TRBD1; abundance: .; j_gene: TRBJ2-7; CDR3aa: CASSSRTGTYEQYF; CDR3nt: TGTGCCAGCAGTTCCCGGACAGGAACCTACGAGCAGTACTTC
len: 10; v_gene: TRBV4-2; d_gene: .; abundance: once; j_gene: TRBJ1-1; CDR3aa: CASGNTEAFF; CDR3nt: TGTGCCAGCGGCAACACTGAAGCTTTCTTT
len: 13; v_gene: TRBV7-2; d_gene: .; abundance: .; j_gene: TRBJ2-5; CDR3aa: CASSLSPGETQYF; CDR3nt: TGTGCCAGCAGCTTATCACCGGGAGAGACCCAGTACTTC
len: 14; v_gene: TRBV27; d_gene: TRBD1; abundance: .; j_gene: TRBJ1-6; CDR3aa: CASNRQGTDSPLHF; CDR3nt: TGTGCCAGCAATAGACAGGGAACGGATTCACCCCTCCACTTT
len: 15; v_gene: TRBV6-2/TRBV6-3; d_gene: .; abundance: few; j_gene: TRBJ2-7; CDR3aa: CASIGTESASYEQYF; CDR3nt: TGTGCCAGCATCGGGACCGAATCCGCCTCCTACGAGCAGTACTTC
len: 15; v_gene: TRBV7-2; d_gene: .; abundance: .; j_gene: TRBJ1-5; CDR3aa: CASSLLADSNQPQHF; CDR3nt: TGTGCCAGCAGCTTACTGGCGGATAGCAATCAGCCCCAGCATTTT
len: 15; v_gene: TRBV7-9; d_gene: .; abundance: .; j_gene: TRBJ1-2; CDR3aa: CASSSTDNAGYGYTF; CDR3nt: TGTGCCAGCAGCTCCACAGACAACGCAGGCTATGGTTACACCTTC
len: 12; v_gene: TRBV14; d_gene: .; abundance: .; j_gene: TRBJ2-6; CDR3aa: CASSPGANVLTF; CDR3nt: TGTGCCAGCAGCCCTGGGGCCAACGTCCTGACTTTC
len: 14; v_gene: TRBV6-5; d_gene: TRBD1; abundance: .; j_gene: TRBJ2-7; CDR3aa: CASKNSQGTYEQYF; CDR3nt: TGTGCCAGCAAAAACTCACAGGGGACCTACGAGCAGTACTTC
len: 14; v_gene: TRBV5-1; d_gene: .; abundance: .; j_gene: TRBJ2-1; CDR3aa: CASSSDRNYNEQFF; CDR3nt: TGCGCCAGCAGCTCCGACAGGAATTACAATGAGCAGTTCTTC
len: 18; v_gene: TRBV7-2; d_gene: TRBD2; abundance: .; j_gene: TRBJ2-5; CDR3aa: CASSFKPGMGAGGETQYF; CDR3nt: TGTGCCAGCAGTTTCAAGCCGGGGATGGGTGCGGGGGGAGAGACCCAGTACTTC
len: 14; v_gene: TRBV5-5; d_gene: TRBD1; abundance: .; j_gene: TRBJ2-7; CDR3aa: CASSPPGQGYEQYF; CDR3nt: TGTGCCAGCAGCCCTCCGGGACAGGGCTACGAGCAGTACTTC
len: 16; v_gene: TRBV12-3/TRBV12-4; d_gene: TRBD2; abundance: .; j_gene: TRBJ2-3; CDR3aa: CASNDIGGSGADTQYF; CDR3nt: TGTGCCAGCAATGATATCGGCGGGAGTGGGGCAGATACGCAGTATTTT
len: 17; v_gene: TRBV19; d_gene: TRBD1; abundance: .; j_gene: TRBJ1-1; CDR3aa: CASSMTRDRGPNTEAFF; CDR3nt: TGTGCCAGTAGTATGACCCGGGACAGGGGGCCCAACACTGAAGCTTTCTTT
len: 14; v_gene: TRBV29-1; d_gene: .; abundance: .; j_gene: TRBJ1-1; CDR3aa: CSVEYGMGHTEAFF; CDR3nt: TGCAGCGTTGAATACGGGATGGGTCACACTGAAGCTTTCTTT
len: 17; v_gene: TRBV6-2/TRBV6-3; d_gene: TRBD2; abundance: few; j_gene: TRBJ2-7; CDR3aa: CASSYPGLAGGVYEQYF; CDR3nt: TGTGCCAGCAGTTACCCGGGACTAGCGGGAGGAGTCTACGAGCAGTACTTC
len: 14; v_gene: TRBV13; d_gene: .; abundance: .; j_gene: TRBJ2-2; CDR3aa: CASSGGTHTGELFF; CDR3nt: TGTGCCAGCAGCGGGGGGACTCACACCGGGGAGCTGTTTTTT
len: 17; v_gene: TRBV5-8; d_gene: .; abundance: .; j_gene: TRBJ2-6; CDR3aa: CASSLSGKFPGANVLTF; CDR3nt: TGTGCCAGCAGCTTATCAGGGAAATTCCCTGGGGCCAACGTCCTGACTTTC
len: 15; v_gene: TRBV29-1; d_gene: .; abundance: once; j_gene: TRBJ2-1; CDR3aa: CSVDRAEGTYNEQFF; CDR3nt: TGCAGCGTTGACCGGGCGGAGGGGACCTACAATGAGCAGTTCTTC
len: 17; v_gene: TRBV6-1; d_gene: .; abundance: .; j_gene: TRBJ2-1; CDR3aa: CASSLRGPHEINNEQFF; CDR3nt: TGTGCCAGCAGCCTCCGGGGACCCCACGAAATAAACAATGAGCAGTTCTTC
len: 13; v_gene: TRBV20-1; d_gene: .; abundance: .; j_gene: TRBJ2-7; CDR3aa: CSAAIGAPYEQYF; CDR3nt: TGCAGTGCGGCTATCGGGGCACCCTACGAGCAGTACTTC
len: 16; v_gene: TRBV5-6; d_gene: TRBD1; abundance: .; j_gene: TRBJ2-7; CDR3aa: CASSLAGRDRSLRGYF; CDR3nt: TGTGCCAGCAGCTTGGCCGGCCGGGACAGATCTCTGCGTGGGTACTTC
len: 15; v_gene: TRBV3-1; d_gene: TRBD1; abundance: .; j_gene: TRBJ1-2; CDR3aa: CASVPGQGASYGYTF; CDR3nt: TGTGCCAGCGTCCCGGGACAGGGGGCAAGCTATGGCTACACCTTC
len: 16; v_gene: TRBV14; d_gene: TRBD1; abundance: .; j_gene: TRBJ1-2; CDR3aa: CASSQEGTGFWSGYTF; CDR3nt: TGTGCCAGCAGCCAAGAGGGGACAGGGTTCTGGAGCGGCTACACCTTC
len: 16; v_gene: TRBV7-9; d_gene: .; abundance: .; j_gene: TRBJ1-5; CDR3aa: CASSSKAGNLHQPQHF; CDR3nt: TGTGCCAGCAGCTCGAAGGCCGGGAACCTACATCAGCCCCAGCATTTT
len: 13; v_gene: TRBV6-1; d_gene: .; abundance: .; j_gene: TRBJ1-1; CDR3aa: CASTLDRDAEAFF; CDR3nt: TGTGCCAGCACCCTGGACCGGGATGCTGAAGCTTTCTTT
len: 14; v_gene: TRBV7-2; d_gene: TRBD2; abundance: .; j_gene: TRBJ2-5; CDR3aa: CASSLRGSQETQYF; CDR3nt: TGTGCCAGCAGCTTGCGGGGGTCTCAAGAGACCCAGTACTTC
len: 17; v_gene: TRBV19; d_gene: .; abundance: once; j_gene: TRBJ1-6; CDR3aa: CASTLRTGGDLPSPLHF; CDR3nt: TGTGCCAGTACCCTGAGGACCGGGGGGGACCTGCCTTCACCCCTCCACTTT
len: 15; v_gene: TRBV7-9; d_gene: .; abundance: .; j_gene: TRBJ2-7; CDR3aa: CASSFRGSSSYEQYF; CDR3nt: TGTGCCAGCAGCTTTAGGGGCTCCAGCTCCTACGAGCAGTACTTC
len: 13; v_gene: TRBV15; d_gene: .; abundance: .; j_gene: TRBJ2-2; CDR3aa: CATSLNRAGELFF; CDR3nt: TGTGCCACCAGCCTAAACAGGGCCGGGGAGCTGTTTTTT
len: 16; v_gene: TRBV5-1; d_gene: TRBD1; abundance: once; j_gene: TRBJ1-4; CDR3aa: CASTRDRVLSNEKLFF; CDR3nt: TGCGCCAGCACCCGGGACAGGGTTCTCTCTAATGAAAAACTGTTTTTT
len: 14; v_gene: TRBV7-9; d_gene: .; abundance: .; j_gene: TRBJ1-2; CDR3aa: CASSAGERNYGYTF; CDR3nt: TGTGCCAGCAGCGCGGGGGAGAGGAACTATGGCTACACCTTC
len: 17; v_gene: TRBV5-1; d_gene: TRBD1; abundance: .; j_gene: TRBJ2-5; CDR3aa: CASSVTAGTGGEKTQYF; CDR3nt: TGCGCCAGCAGCGTGACGGCCGGGACAGGGGGCGAAAAGACCCAGTACTTC
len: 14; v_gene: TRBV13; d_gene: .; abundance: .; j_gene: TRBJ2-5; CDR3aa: CASSRVAVQETQYF; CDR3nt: TGTGCCAGCAGCCGGGTGGCAGTACAAGAGACCCAGTACTTC
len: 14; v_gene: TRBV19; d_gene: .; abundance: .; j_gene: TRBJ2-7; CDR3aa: CASSMGGTAYEQYF; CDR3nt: TGTGCCAGTAGTATGGGAGGGACAGCCTACGAGCAGTACTTC
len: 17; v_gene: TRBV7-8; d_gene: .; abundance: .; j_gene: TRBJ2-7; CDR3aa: CASSLIPTGTGSYEQYF; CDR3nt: TGTGCCAGCAGCTTAATCCCGACGGGGACGGGTTCATACGAGCAGTACTTC
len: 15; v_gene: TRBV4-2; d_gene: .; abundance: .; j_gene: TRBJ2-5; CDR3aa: CASSQEKRRLETQYF; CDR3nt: TGTGCCAGCAGCCAAGAGAAGAGGAGGCTGGAGACCCAGTACTTC
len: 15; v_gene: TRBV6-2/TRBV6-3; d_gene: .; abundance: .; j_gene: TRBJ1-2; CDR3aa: CASSSNRFSNYGYTF; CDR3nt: TGTGCCAGCAGTTCCAACAGGTTTTCTAACTATGGCTACACCTTC
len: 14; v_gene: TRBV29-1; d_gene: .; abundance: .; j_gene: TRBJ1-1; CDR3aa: CSVEQGARWTEAFF; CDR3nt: TGCAGCGTTGAACAAGGGGCGCGTTGGACTGAAGCTTTCTTT
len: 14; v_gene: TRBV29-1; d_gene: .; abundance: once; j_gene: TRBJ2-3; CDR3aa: CSVASANLADTQYF; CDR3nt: TGCAGCGTTGCCTCAGCGAACCTGGCGGATACGCAGTATTTT
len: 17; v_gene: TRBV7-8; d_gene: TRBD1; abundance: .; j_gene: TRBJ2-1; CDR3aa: CASSLRQGKYSNDEQFF; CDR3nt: TGTGCCAGCAGCCTTCGACAGGGTAAATATTCGAACGATGAGCAGTTCTTC
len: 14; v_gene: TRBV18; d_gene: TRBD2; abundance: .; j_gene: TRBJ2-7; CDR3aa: CASSPGHGGYEQYF; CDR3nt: TGTGCCAGCTCACCCGGACACGGGGGGTACGAGCAGTACTTC
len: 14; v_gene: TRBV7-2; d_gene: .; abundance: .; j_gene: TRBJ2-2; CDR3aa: CASTPGLRPGELFF; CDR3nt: TGTGCCAGCACCCCGGGGCTCCGTCCCGGGGAGCTGTTTTTT
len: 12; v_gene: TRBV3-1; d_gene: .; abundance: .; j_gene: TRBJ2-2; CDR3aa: CASSHRAGELFF; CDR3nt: TGTGCCAGCAGCCACCGTGCCGGGGAGCTGTTTTTT
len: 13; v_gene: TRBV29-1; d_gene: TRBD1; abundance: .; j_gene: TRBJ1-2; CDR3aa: CSVSQGAPNGYTF; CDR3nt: TGCAGCGTTAGCCAGGGGGCGCCGAATGGCTACACCTTC